This T cell receptor (beta chain) originates from a study of shared clonotypes between healthy human individuals. Profiled with immunoSEQ multiplex PCR; TCRdb holds only in-frame clones, not every one. Seen here are about 2.1 million clones, 85% to 95% observed once, and the top ten hold more than 1.5%. Naive CD8 populations comprised CD45RO-negative cells positively selected for CCR7, excluding terminally differentiated effector memory CD45RA+ cells. On this clone itself: The antigen remains unidentified.

Study-wide points: Memory subsets had estimated richness that was generally smaller than that of naive subsets. Non-shared clonotypes had lower generation probabilities than those shared by all four donors.

The sequencing input was naive CD8+ T cells from PBMCs. The receptor's source is a man aged 18 to 29 in good health. Some clones in this sample may be carry-over from other donors' samples.

CDR3 nucleotide sequence: TGTGCCAGCAGCTTAGATTTAGGGGGAGTACAGTTCTTC. The encoded protein is CASSLDLGGVQFF. This rearrangement joins TRBV11-2 to TRBJ2-1; D might be TRBD1 (6 bases). This CDR3 is built from 13 residues. Trimming took off 0 bases at V and 13 bases at J, with 13 bases between the two ends. Germline V gene lookup returns CDR1 SGHAT and CDR2 FQNNGV. The full variable domain, rest sourced from reference TRBV11-2 and TRBJ2-1, is EAGVAQSPRYKIIEKRQSVAFWCNPISGHATLYWYQQILGQGPKLLIQFQNNGVVDDSQLPKDRFSAERLKGVDSTLKIQPAKLEDSAVYLCASSLDLGGVQFFGPGTRLTVL.